This T cell receptor beta chain appears in the sequencing data of a study of T cell responses to AZD1222 COVID-19 vaccine (dated by TCRdb to about 2021). A note on the overall study: AZD1222 recipients whose second dose came at about 4 weeks and those whose second dose came at about 12 weeks were combined into one group, since spike-specific TCR depth and breadth did not differ between the two schedules. A total of 230 or so trial participants underwent TCR sequencing, of whom some 210 received two doses of AZD1222 and roughly 25 received two doses of the MenACWY control vaccine. Trial participants were enrolled into age subgroups of 18-55, 56-69 and 70-plus years, which contained roughly 150, 30 and 60 TCR-sequenced participants, respectively.

Overall study outcomes, separate from this receptor: Participants were mostly white British, with more females than males. The authors suggested clonal diversity may have been underestimated. Reportedly, almost half of the unique spike-specific TCRs recognized epitopes lying outside the regions that are mutated in the B.1.351 and B.1.1.7 variants. Conclusions about previously exposed vaccinees are limited because only six or seven AZD1222 recipients were SARS-CoV-2 seropositive at baseline. Because no day 14 peak-response samples were available, the repertoires could be characterized only after the peak T cell response. The 56-69-year group was small, and its depth increase did not reach significance, likely because of low power. After two AZD1222 doses, spike-specific TCR breadth and depth were significantly higher than at day 0 and than in MenACWY recipients. The vaccine-associated CD4 TCRs covered the entire spike protein, and the dominant responses fell in regions 160-218 and 743-854.

The CDR3 regions of human TCRbeta chains were subjected to immunosequencing. The authors processed their data as follows. Repertoire TCRs were matched against a reference library of SARS-CoV-2-specific TCRs generated with the MIRA antigen-specificity platform. Breadth was defined as the fraction of unique TCRs that were SARS-CoV-2-associated, and depth was defined as the fraction of total T cells that were SARS-CoV-2-associated. Each spike-specific TCR was assigned to its reactive spike region and to a CD4 or CD8 class using the MIRA data. Log10-transformed breadth and depth values were compared by one-way ANOVA with Sidak's multiple comparisons tests. Entries here come from immuneACCESS through TCRdb and include only in-frame sequences with V and J called. Some clones fail to appear in such tables; in the studies checked, an unresolved V gene covers under half of the shortfall, and the cause of the remainder is unknown. V and J calls and clone size are as listed in that table; D and trimming were resolved from the DNA. This sample lists fewer than 200,000 clones; around 90% were detected once. The ten most abundant clones make up under 6.5% of the sample.

In the germline V gene, CDR1 corresponds to LGHNT and CDR2 to FRNRAP. Trimming at the junction amounts to 7 bases on V and 1 base on J, and the germline ends lie 17 bases apart. The CDR3 spans 16 residues, from the cysteine through the phenylalanine. Only the CDR3 portion is preserved as DNA: 48 bases, with reading frame beginning at the first base. Sample time point, as interpreted from the label and publication: baseline before first vaccination. Vaccinee samples came from UK trials COV001 and COV002, including a single-blind randomized controlled phase 2/3 trial of AZD1222 (ChAdOx1 nCoV-19) in healthy adults. For TCRbeta chain sequencing, PBMC samples were collected from trial participants at day 0 and at day 28 after the second dose. This clone was detected only once. This clone's antigen is unknown. No base qualities exist here, and no much larger clone lies one base off it.

This specimen consisted of peripheral blood, obtained on day 0 of AZD1222 vaccination. The TCR originated in an adult in good health. This sequence uses TRBV12-5 and TRBJ1-5; the D region possibly corresponds to TRBD1 (5 bases align). Here the CDR3 is given as CASDHLLGTSNQPQHF. The base sequence is TGTGCTAGTGACCACCTCCTGGGGACCAGCAATCAGCCCCAGCATTTT.